This T cell receptor beta chain is drawn from a study of blood T cell repertoires in COVID-19. About the research overall: From the United States, Italy and Spain came samples of acute and convalescent COVID-19. T cells, B-cell-depleted T cells, or PBMCs provided the cDNA or gDNA that served as material.

This clone was observed a single time. How the authors handled the data: Counts of nucleated cells, estimated from reference gene primer amplification, were obtained. Here immunoSEQ multiplex PCR was the method, and the copy in TCRdb shows in-frame clones only, minus some. V, J and clone size are taken as reported in that table, and D and trimming were inferred from the DNA itself. The table has 140,000 or so clones, around 90% seen once. Between the trimmed V and J ends, which lost 1 base and 14 bases, there was a span of 15 bases. Germline loops: CDR1 GTSNPN, CDR2 SVGIG (reference sequence). This CDR3 comprises 13 residues.

The V gene is TRBV30, the J gene TRBJ1-6; possibly TRBD1 for D (6 bases). Sequenced input: peripheral blood. This TCR was sampled from a woman between 50 and 59 years old with acute or convalescent COVID-19. CDR3 DNA sequence: TGTGCCTGGAGTGGCGCCCAGGGGTTGTCCCTCCACTTT. It codes for CAWSGAQGLSLHF.